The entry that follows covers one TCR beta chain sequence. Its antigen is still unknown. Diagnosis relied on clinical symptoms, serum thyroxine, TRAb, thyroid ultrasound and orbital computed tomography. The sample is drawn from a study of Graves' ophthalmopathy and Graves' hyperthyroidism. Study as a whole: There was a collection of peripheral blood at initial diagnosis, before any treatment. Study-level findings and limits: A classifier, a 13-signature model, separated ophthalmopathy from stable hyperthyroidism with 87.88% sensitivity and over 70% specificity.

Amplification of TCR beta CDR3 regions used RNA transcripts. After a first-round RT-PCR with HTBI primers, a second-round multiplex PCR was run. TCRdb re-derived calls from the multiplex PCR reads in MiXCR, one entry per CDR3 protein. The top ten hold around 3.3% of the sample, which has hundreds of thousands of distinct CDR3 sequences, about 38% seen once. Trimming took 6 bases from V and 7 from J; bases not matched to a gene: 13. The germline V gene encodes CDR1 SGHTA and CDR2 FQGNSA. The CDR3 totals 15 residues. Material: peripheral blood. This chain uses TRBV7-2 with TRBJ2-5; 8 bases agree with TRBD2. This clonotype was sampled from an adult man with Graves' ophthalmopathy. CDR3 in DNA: TGTGCCAGCAGTGAGAGGGTAGCGGGAAGCGGGACCCAGTACTTC. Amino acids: CASSERVAGSGTQYF.